This T cell receptor (beta chain) was recovered during a study of post-analysis software for immune sequencing data. Study-level background: The disease courses spanned relapsing-remitting, secondary progressive and progressive-relapsing forms of multiple sclerosis. Study findings and constraints: Patients with multiple sclerosis recorded significantly lower normalized Chao1 diversity than controls, the study found. About 5 TRBV segments, including TRBV5-6, TRBV5-1 and TRBV20-1, were more frequent in patients than controls.

Note on this clonotype: Its target is unknown.

Tagging with unique molecular identifiers was a feature of the TCR beta cDNA libraries. TCRdb independently ran MiXCR on the PCR reads; one entry per CDR3 protein. The sample consists of more than 450,000 distinct CDR3 sequences, around 44% of them appearing once. V lost 5 bases and J lost 1, with 12 bases in between. The CDR3 is 14 amino acids. The TCR sequence derives from a girl aged 10 to 17 with multiple sclerosis. Sequenced sample: blood. This chain links TRBV12-3 or TRBV12-4 with TRBJ2-7, with a tentative D call TRBD2 (6 bases). CDR3 sequence reads: CASSGSGRSYEQYF. The DNA of the CDR3 is TGTGCCAGCAGTGGTAGCGGACGGTCCTACGAGCAGTACTTC.